The present entry profiles one T cell receptor beta chain with its context. This sample was taken from a study of blood T cell repertoires in COVID-19. Study at large: Italy, Spain and the United States were the sources of the convalescent and acute COVID-19 samples. Sources were T cells, B-cell-depleted T cells, or PBMCs; the material itself was cDNA or gDNA.

Original processing methods: Quantification of nucleated cells was approximated via reference gene primer amplification. Clones were sequenced by immunoSEQ multiplex PCR, and TCRdb holds only the in-frame ones, with some missing. For V, J and clone size, that table is used; D and trimming come from the DNA. Among 250,000 to 300,000 clones listed, less than 90% were seen once. The ends were cut back, 0 bases at V and 6 bases at J, with 14 bases in the middle. The CDR3 consists of 15 residues. Looked up from germline, CDR1 is MNHEY and CDR2 is SVGAGI. The V gene is TRBV6-5, the J gene TRBJ1-1; D unclear. Sequenced input: peripheral blood. This TCR derives from a man in his fifties or sixties who had recovered from COVID-19. Written as DNA, the CDR3 is TGTGCCAGCAGTTACTCGAGAGGTGGTCGTTCTGAAGCTTTCTTT. It specifies CASSYSRGGRSEAFF.